One T cell receptor beta chain is described in this entry. Assay used: immunoSEQ multiplex PCR; TCRdb lists only in-frame clones, some missing. The profile shows 25,000 to 35,000 clones, approximately 91% of them singletons. The data stem from a study of glioma-infiltrating T cells after dendritic cell vaccination. About the research overall: Patients received autologous tumor lysate-pulsed dendritic cell vaccination between about 2002 and 2013. Patients received three intradermal dendritic cell vaccine injections at biweekly intervals.

This CDR3 spans 13 amino acids. CDR1 is ENHRY and CDR2 is SYGVKD in the germline V gene. Deletions cut 8 bases from V and 6 bases from J, with 17 bases between. Material: blood, obtained before dendritic cell vaccination. The clonotype was recovered from a human donor with glioblastoma. The V and J genes are TRBV10-3 and TRBJ2-7; D may be TRBD2 (5 bases). CDR3 DNA sequence: TGTGCCATCGGGAGCAGGCAGGTGGGCGAGCAGTACTTC. It yields the protein CAIGSRQVGEQYF.